The next 22 T cell receptor beta chains were all read from a single sample in a study of somatic mutations in cytotoxic T cells in rheumatoid arthritis (dated by TCRdb to about 2017). Library construction relied on the immunoSEQ multiplex PCR assay. TCRdb stores this immuneACCESS table with in-frame sequences only. Part of the clones is absent; in the studies checked, under half of the shortfall reflects unresolved V genes, and no reason is known for the rest. The sample table lists 35,000 to 40,000 clones, 84% of them with a count of one. Of the sample, approximately 3.2% is held by the ten largest clones. The specimen was CD8+ T cells sorted from blood. The source is a man aged 40-49 years in good health.

The CDR3 sequence is CAISDPNTGGNTEAFF. CDR3 sequence (DNA): TGTGCCATCAGTGACCCAAACACAGGGGGGAACACTGAAGCTTTCTTT. The chain joins TRBV10-3 to TRBJ1-1; 8 positions match TRBD1. The CDR3 has 16 amino acids. Looked up from germline, CDR1 is ENHRY and CDR2 is SYGVKD. V trimming: 3 bases; J trimming: 1 base; junction bases outside the gene matches: 7.

This clone was seen a few times. The chain has TRBV7-9 and TRBJ1-1, with 7 bases aligning to TRBD1. Germline V gene data show CDR1 as SEHNR and CDR2 as FQNEAQ (reference sequence). CDR3 length: 14 residues. After removal of 4 bases from V and 2 bases from J, the junction contained 4 bases not matched to a gene. CDR3 sequence reads: CASSYTGVNTEAFF. CDR3 DNA: TGTGCCAGCAGCTATACAGGGGTAAACACTGAAGCTTTCTTT.

The V gene is TRBV7-6, the J gene TRBJ2-7; maybe TRBD2 (5 bases). Germline-derived CDR1 and CDR2 are SGHVS and FNYEAQ. The CDR3 runs 16 residues. V lost 4 bases to trimming and J lost 1 base, with 17 bases between them. CDR3 residues: CASSSASGKGSYEQYF. The CDR3 nucleotides read TGTGCCAGCAGCTCCGCTTCGGGAAAGGGATCCTACGAGCAGTACTTC. The whole variable domain, remainder taken from reference TRBV7-6 and TRBJ2-7, is GAGVSQSPRYKVTKRGQDVALRCDPISGHVSLYWYRQALGQGPEFLTYFNYEAQQDKSGLPNDRFSAERPEGSISTLTIQRTEQRDSAMYRCASSSASGKGSYEQYFGPGTRLTVT.

The V call is TRBV6-4, the J call TRBJ2-1; D might be TRBD1 (5 bases). The CDR3 is made up of 14 amino acids. Trimming pared 0 bases from V and 9 bases from J, leaving 12 bases between. In germline, CDR1 is MRHNA, CDR2 SNTAGT. CDR3 in amino acids: CASSDSVDNAEQFF. The CDR3 nucleotides read TGTGCCAGCAGTGACTCAGTGGACAACGCTGAGCAGTTCTTC.

J is TRBJ1-4 and V is TRBV7-6; TRBD1 might be the D (5 bases). V was shortened by 4 bases and J by 0 bases, with 9 bases between the two germline ends. Germline CDR1 is SGHVS and CDR2 is FNYEAQ. This CDR3 region has 15 residues. The CDR3 bases are TGTGCCAGCAGCTCCAGGGTAGCAACTAATGAAAAACTGTTTTTT. It codes for CASSSRVATNEKLFF. Based on the CDR3 plus reference TRBV7-6 and TRBJ1-4, the full variable domain is GAGVSQSPRYKVTKRGQDVALRCDPISGHVSLYWYRQALGQGPEFLTYFNYEAQQDKSGLPNDRFSAERPEGSISTLTIQRTEQRDSAMYRCASSSRVATNEKLFFGSGTQLSVL.

The chain recombines TRBV30 with TRBJ2-2; TRBD1 agrees at 7 bases. There are 14 residues in the CDR3. The ends lost 5 bases at V and 0 bases at J; junction bases unmatched: 3. Germline assignment: CDR1 GTSNPN and CDR2 SVGIG (reference sequence). The CDR3 DNA reads TGTGCCTGGGACAGGGCTGCGAACACCGGGGAGCTGTTTTTT. The encoded protein is CAWDRAANTGELFF.

This chain links TRBV7-6 with TRBJ1-2; tentatively, D is TRBD1 (6 bases). Germline V gene sequence: CDR1 SGHVS, CDR2 FNYEAQ. The length of the CDR3 is 16 residues. Deletions cut 0 bases from V and 6 bases from J, with 17 bases between. The CDR3 region is CASSLAAEGGLDGYTF. The DNA for the CDR3 is TGTGCCAGCAGCTTAGCCGCGGAGGGGGGGTTGGATGGCTACACCTTC.

CDR3 sequence reads: CASSLEFDEQFF. CDR3 nucleotide sequence: TGTGCCAGCAGTTTAGAGTTCGATGAGCAGTTCTTC. J is TRBJ2-1 and V is TRBV28; no reliable D call. The V end was cut by 2 bases, the J end by 8 bases, with 7 bases between. In germline, CDR1 is MDHEN, CDR2 SYDVKM. This CDR3 contains 12 residues.

In this sample, this clone turned up once. V is TRBV6-1 and J is TRBJ2-7, with TRBD2 matching 7 bases. The CDR3 is 15 residues long. Per germline, CDR1 MNHNS and CDR2 SASEGT. The trim removed 6 bases at V and 5 bases at J, leaving 13 bases unmatched. This CDR3 reads CASRATEREADEQYF. Written as DNA, the CDR3 is TGTGCCAGCAGGGCGACGGAGCGGGAAGCGGACGAGCAGTACTTC.

The chain links TRBV5-1 to TRBJ2-2; TRBD2 matches 12 bases. The CDR3 is 17 residues long. Germline CDR1 and CDR2: SGHRS and YFSETQ. Losses at the gene ends were 2 bases for V and 2 bases for J; bases not matched to a gene: 4. Written as DNA, the CDR3 is TGCGCCAGCAGCTTAACTAGCGGGAGGACCAACACCGGGGAGCTGTTTTTT. Amino acid sequence: CASSLTSGRTNTGELFF. Based on the CDR3 plus reference TRBV5-1 and TRBJ2-2, the full variable domain is KAGVTQTPRYLIKTRGQQVTLSCSPISGHRSVSWYQQTPGQGLQFLFEYFSETQRNKGNFPGRFSGRQFSNSRSEMNVSTLELGDSALYLCASSLTSGRTNTGELFFGEGSRLTVL.

V and J are TRBV4-1 and TRBJ1-1; tentative D call: TRBD1 (5 bases). This CDR3 has 16 residues. Germline V gene data show CDR1 as MGHRA and CDR2 as YSYEKL. Trimming cost V 1 base and J 1 base, with 13 bases left between them. CDR3 DNA: TGCGCCAGCAGCCAAGTGGCGGGACTCTCGAACACTGAAGCTTTCTTT. This encodes CASSQVAGLSNTEAFF.

The chain links TRBV29-1 to TRBJ2-5; perhaps TRBD2 as D (6 bases). This CDR3 comprises 12 residues. CDR1 is SQVTM and CDR2 is ANQGSEA in the germline V gene. Trimming removed 3 bases from V and 4 bases from J, with 9 bases in between. The CDR3: CSVDWRGETQYF. CDR3 coding DNA: TGCAGCGTTGACTGGCGGGGAGAGACCCAGTACTTC.

V and J are TRBV27 and TRBJ2-2; D is uncertain. This CDR3 contains 11 residues. The V gene lost 0 bases and the J gene lost 7 bases, with 0 bases spanning the gap. Germline-derived CDR1 and CDR2 are MNHEY and SMNVEV (reference sequence). CDR3 bases: TGTGCCAGCAGTTTATCCGGGGAGCTGTTTTTT. This codes for CASSLSGELFF.

This chain uses TRBV13 with TRBJ2-7; D remains unclear. The V gene lost 2 bases and the J gene lost 3 bases, with 8 bases spanning the gap. The length of the CDR3 is 13 residues. Germline V lookup: CDR1 PRHDT, CDR2 FYEKMQ (reference sequence). CDR3 sequence (DNA): TGTGCCAGCAGCTTACCAGATAGCTACGAGCAGTACTTC. Translated: CASSLPDSYEQYF.

The V and J genes are TRBV7-6 and TRBJ2-3; unclear D gene. Trimming pared 5 bases from V and 5 bases from J, leaving 11 bases between. The CDR3 is made up of 13 amino acids. Germline V CDR1 and CDR2: SGHVS, FNYEAQ. The CDR3 reads CASSPLGVDTQYF. Here the CDR3 DNA reads TGTGCCAGCAGCCCGTTAGGAGTAGATACGCAGTATTTT.

This clone was observed a few times. J is TRBJ2-7 and V is TRBV21-1; TRBD2, as called in the table, went unchecked against the DNA. TRBV21-1 is annotated as a pseudogene. The CDR3 has 15 amino acids. The CDR3 sequence: CASSNGGTAAAEQYF. The CDR3 DNA reads as TGTGCCAGCAGCAACGGAGGGACGGCAGCGGCCGAGCAGTACTTC.

CDR3: CASTGDYEQYF. The CDR3 nucleotides read TGTGCCAGTACAGGAGACTACGAGCAGTACTTC. The chain uses TRBV25-1 and TRBJ2-7; possible D gene TRBD1, 5 bases. Looked up from germline, CDR1 is MGHDK and CDR2 is SYGVNS. Trimming removed 9 bases at V and 3 bases at J, with 9 bases between. The CDR3 totals 11 residues.

V is TRBV4-2 and J is TRBJ2-3, with D perhaps TRBD2 (6 bases). The CDR3 has 15 amino acids. V was cut by 3 bases and J by 2 bases, with 12 bases left in between. Per the germline V gene, CDR1 is LGHNA and CDR2 is YNFKEQ. The CDR3 loop reads CASSHPRDSTDTQYF. The CDR3 bases are TGTGCCAGCAGCCATCCCAGGGACTCCACAGATACGCAGTATTTT.

The chain links TRBV7-9 to TRBJ1-2; the D is unclear. Germline V gene data show CDR1 as SEHNR and CDR2 as FQNEAQ (reference sequence). The V end was cut by 2 bases, the J end by 0 bases, with 16 bases between. There are 17 residues in the CDR3. CDR3: CASSLSAPAPTNYGYTF. The CDR3 nucleotides read TGTGCCAGCAGCTTATCGGCGCCAGCGCCTACTAACTATGGCTACACCTTC.

The rearrangement joins TRBV9 to TRBJ2-2, with D hard to call. Germline lookup yields CDR1 SGDLS and CDR2 YYNGEE. This CDR3 has 15 residues. Trimming cost V 0 bases and J 1 base, with 7 bases left between them. The CDR3 coding sequence is TGTGCCAGCAGCGTAGACGGTTTGAACACCGGGGAGCTGTTTTTT. Protein sequence: CASSVDGLNTGELFF.

The chain uses TRBV5-1 and TRBJ2-5; D is perhaps TRBD1 (7 bases). V was cut by 7 bases and J by 3 bases, with 16 bases left in between. Germline V gene sequence: CDR1 SGHRS, CDR2 YFSETQ. The CDR3 runs 14 residues. The CDR3 bases are TGCGCCAGCCGTCCTGGCGGGACAGAAGAGACCCAGTACTTC. This codes for CASRPGGTEETQYF. Supplemented by reference TRBV5-1 and TRBJ2-5, the full variable domain reads KAGVTQTPRYLIKTRGQQVTLSCSPISGHRSVSWYQQTPGQGLQFLFEYFSETQRNKGNFPGRFSGRQFSNSRSEMNVSTLELGDSALYLCASRPGGTEETQYFGPGTRLLVL.

The chain couples TRBV13 to TRBJ2-1; D gene unclear. Germline V gene data show CDR1 as PRHDT and CDR2 as FYEKMQ (reference sequence). The CDR3 runs to 10 residues. Trimming took 6 bases from V and 7 from J, leaving 4 bases between them. CDR3 nucleotide sequence: TGTGCCAGCAGTTATAATGAGCAGTTCTTC. This encodes CASSYNEQFF.